A single sample is the source of the 5 T cell receptor beta chains below, sequenced in a study of control samples from healthy donors and cancer patients. Generated by immunoSEQ multiplex PCR, the TCRdb table keeps only in-frame clones and is missing some. The sample holds about 50,000 clones; about 90% are singletons and the top ten take about 39%. Sequencing used PBMCs. The receptors originated from a man aged 45-60 years with head and neck cancer.

This chain connects TRBV6-6 to TRBJ1-3; 10 positions match TRBD1. The V segment lost 0 bases and the J segment 4 bases; nucleotides outside the gene matches: 0. This CDR3 is 15 amino acids long. Germline assignment: CDR1 MNHNY and CDR2 SVGAGI (reference sequence). The CDR3 spells CASSYSTGGGNTIYF. The CDR3 coding sequence is TGTGCCAGCAGTTACTCGACAGGGGGCGGAAACACCATATATTTT.

This sequence joins TRBV9 and TRBJ2-1; perhaps TRBD1 as D (7 bases). Germline V gives CDR1 SGDLS, CDR2 YYNGEE. V was pared by 1 base and J by 1 base, with 15 bases between. This CDR3 has 17 amino acids. CDR3 bases: TGTGCCAGCAGCGTAAGGGGCCAGGGGGGTTCCTACAATGAGCAGTTCTTC. This gives the protein CASSVRGQGGSYNEQFF.

V gene TRBV29-1 combines with J gene TRBJ1-1, with D uncertain. This CDR3 is 10 amino acids long. The V gene's germline CDR1 is SQVTM and CDR2 ANQGSEA. The V end was cut by 4 bases, the J end by 5 bases, with 5 bases between. CDR3 nucleotide sequence: TGCAGCGTTGGAGTAACTGAAGCTTTCTTT. Protein: CSVGVTEAFF.

The genes are TRBV5-1 and TRBJ1-3; D not certain. This CDR3 has 15 amino acids. Germline V gene lookup returns CDR1 SGHRS and CDR2 YFSETQ. Trimming shortened V by 0 bases and J by 0 bases, and 7 bases separated the two germline ends. The CDR3 loop reads CASSLGSSSGNTIYF. In nucleotides, the CDR3 is TGCGCCAGCAGCTTGGGTAGTAGCTCTGGAAACACCATATATTTT.

V is TRBV5-1 and J is TRBJ1-4, with 7 bases lining up with TRBD1. Germline CDR1 reads SGHRS; CDR2 reads YFSETQ. V dropped 0 bases and J dropped 8; count of bases not matched to a gene: 7. CDR3 length: 15 amino acids. CDR3 nucleotides: TGCGCCAGCAGCTTGGAGGGGCAGGGGGGAGAAAAACTGTTTTTT. This gives the protein CASSLEGQGGEKLFF.